This T cell receptor (beta chain) was captured by sequencing in a study of read filtering for tumor transcriptome and immune sequencing. The study, taken as a whole, reports: Approximately 77% of IR-seq clonotypes had a single read, yet these held around 3.5% of reads.

Ten or more counts support this clonotype. The antigen is unknown. The CDR3 covers 14 residues. Unmatched junction bases numbered 2, after V lost 3 bases and J lost 0 bases. Germline CDR1 and CDR2: SGHRS and YFSETQ. The library was built from around 0.4 ug RNA with molecular barcoded adaptors for alpha/delta and beta/gamma chains. One entry per CDR3 protein results from TCRdb running MiXCR on the reads. The data hold 100,000 to 150,000 distinct CDR3 sequences, with under 15% observed a single time. The chain carries TRBV5-1 and TRBJ1-1; 7 positions agree with TRBD1. The material sequenced was a population of CD138-negative cells sorted from bone marrow. This clonotype was sampled from a donor at least 40 years old with multiple myeloma. CDR3: CASSSGQMNTEAFF. The CDR3 nucleotides are TGCGCCAGCAGCTCGGGACAGATGAACACTGAAGCTTTCTTT.